The T cell receptor beta chain described here comes from a study of Tregs in tolerant kidney transplant recipients. The assay was immunoSEQ multiplex PCR, and TCRdb's table has in-frame clones only and misses some. The sample gives tens of thousands of clones, around 84% of which show up once; about 4% is in the top ten. Study-wide results and limits: Findings come from small patient numbers and require larger validation.

This CDR3 has 13 amino acids. V was pared by 3 bases and J by 3 bases, with 9 bases between. From germline, CDR1 is SGHNT and CDR2 YYREEE (reference sequence). Concerning this clone: Its specificity is unknown.

This TCR was sampled from a human donor in good health. Sequenced input: CD4+ T cells from blood. The chain joins TRBV5-4 to TRBJ1-1; D unclear. CDR3 DNA: TGTGCCAGCAGCTGGAGGGAGGACACTGAAGCTTTCTTT. It specifies CASSWREDTEAFF.